This T cell receptor (beta chain) was captured in a study of tumor T cells in aggressive B-cell lymphoma. Using immunoSEQ multiplex PCR, the repertoire was profiled, and TCRdb retains in-frame clones only, with some absent. Of roughly 1,700 clones listed, roughly 80% are singletons. This clone appeared a few times. The CDR3 has 11 residues. Germline V CDR1 and CDR2: SQVTM, ANQGSEA. Trimming took off 6 bases at V and 3 bases at J, with 9 bases between the two ends. The chain has TRBV29-1 and TRBJ2-7, with D uncertain. Sequenced sample: tumor tissue. This sequence originates from an adult with diffuse large B cell lymphoma. CDR3 sequence (DNA): TGCAGCGTCTCTATAAACTACGAGCAGTACGTC. Translated, it gives CSVSINYEQYV.